The sequence of this TCR beta chain was determined in a study of cytomegalovirus exposure and HLA in healthy donors (dated by TCRdb to about 2017). At the level of the whole study: In an earlier analysis of some 610 of the donors, around 290 Gb of sequence data and 117 million unique TCR beta sequences from 150 million to 200 million T cells were reported. About 300 gigabases of sequencing data and approximately 91 million unique TCR sequences made up an early release that covered 500 to 650 HLA-typed donors. Of the 300 to 400 genotyped donors, around 81% fell in the genetic ancestry cluster associated with self-reported Caucasian donors. The study was designed to test whether signatures of past pathogen exposure could be identified by cataloging public T cell receptors. The study used immunosequencing to profile the T cell repertoires of approximately 650 subjects and linked those repertoires to cytomegalovirus serostatus. Along with the 666-subject first cohort, a separate validation cohort of over 90 different subjects was used. To predict cytomegalovirus infection status, the study brought together high-throughput TCR immunosequencing, statistical association of individual TCRs with disease status, and machine learning. In a later analysis, previously published TCR beta repertoires from some 640 donors were re-analyzed and high-resolution HLA genotyping was added so that TCR occurrence patterns could be studied. The later analysis used no new phenotypic data to find candidate immune exposures, relying instead on TCR beta sequences and their occurrence across donors. An earlier analysis of roughly 580 of the donors used high-throughput TCR beta sequencing to judge whether each TCR beta V gene segment behaved as functional or pseudogenic. Donor age, sex, ethnicity and CMV serostatus were compiled together with the repertoire data. Genome-wide SNP genotypes for about three fifths of the roughly 670 donors were used in a later genetic analysis, which treated that subset as a discovery cohort. Every discovery cohort repertoire had been produced on one sequencing platform. Both class I and class II loci were covered by HLA typing, at four-digit resolution. Typing coverage differed by locus: A, B, C, DRB1 and DQB1 were typed in roughly 620-630 donors, DQA1 in 500 to 550, DPA1 in approximately 600, and DPB1 in 472. Roughly 5 DR-DQ haplotypes were treated as single units for association and clustering because of strong linkage in the cohort. Among some 410 genotyped donors of the cohort, an average of approximately 240,000 unique TCR beta nucleotide sequences were sequenced per donor, roughly 20% of them non-productive. Beyond this particular receptor, the publication reports: In vitro tests confirmed that a few of the cytomegalovirus-associated TCR beta chains recognize cytomegalovirus antigens. When HLA alleles, especially DR and DQ, strongly co-occurred, TCR associations were difficult to assign to individual alleles. A group of highly shared sequence variants was considered likely to be a technical artifact of the sequencing pipeline. Cytomegalovirus status was reported to be diagnosed by the classifier with high specificity and sensitivity in both the original and validation cohorts. At a false discovery rate of 0.05, a later analysis linked roughly 17,000 TCR beta sequences to specific HLA alleles. In a later genetic analysis, a missense DCLRE1C variant was associated with V-gene and J-gene trimming of TCR beta chains, and the association was replicated in an independent cohort. Most CMV-associated TCR beta chains appeared to be HLA-restricted in a later analysis, and the HLA associations seemed to be driven largely by CMV exposure. Compared with equally common non-associated chains, HLA-associated TCR beta chains in a later analysis were more clonally expanded and had lower generation probabilities. While some public TCRs were present in many individuals, most TCR sequences turned up only very rarely across donors. In a later analysis, TCR association rates were found to vary across HLA loci, with the most associated TCRs seen for DRB1 alleles and the fewest for HLA-C alleles. HLA typing was unavailable for some donors at each locus, so association tests used only the typed subset. Sequencing depth was assumed to be roughly uniform across donors in the presence/absence analyses, though that assumption may not hold. The authors suggested that the approach could potentially be generalized to other disease states and immunological phenotypes. Fewer than 20 rarely observed V segments, including chromosome 9 orphons, were excluded from the earlier analysis of a few hundred of the donors because counts were too low. A further reported finding was that TCR beta sequences accurately predicted the HLA-A and HLA-B alleles for most subjects in the first cohort. Correlated functional status among segregating V segments might be attributable to linkage disequilibrium, but an unknown experimental factor could not be ruled out. The only immune exposure information available for the cohort was CMV serostatus. In the study, roughly 160 TCR beta chains were listed as associated with cytomegalovirus. The 87-base-pair reads could not distinguish some IMGT-functional V segments, including TRBV6-2 and TRBV6-3, so those segments were excluded. In a later genetic analysis, fewer N-insertions in productive TCRs were reported among donors in an Asian-associated ancestry cluster than the roughly 700-donor mean. This cohort had only TCR beta chains sequenced, and the lack of alpha or paired-chain data limited which features could be detected. Broadly in line with IMGT annotations, most TCR beta V segments showed up in productive rearrangements about 87% or about 30% of the time in an earlier analysis of 587 of the donors. Several of the top co-occurrence clusters appeared to be linked to parvovirus B19, influenza, CMV and Epstein-Barr virus, according to a later analysis.

Libraries were made using the immunoSEQ multiplex PCR assay. For the multiplex PCR, a mixture combining 60 forward primers for TCR Vbeta segments and 13 reverse primers for TCR Jbeta segments was used. Amplification of the CDR3 region of rearranged TCR beta genes was performed with a multiplex PCR assay on genomic DNA. The amplified TCR beta libraries were sequenced on the Illumina HiSeq System as 87-base-pair reads. Regarding the original processing steps: In a later analysis, 70 million to 95 million unique TCR beta chains were counted across the 650 to 700 repertoires, and around 11 million of these chains were shared by at least two donors. A nearest-neighbor algorithm error-corrected the raw reads and collapsed the reads into unique sequences, merging closely related sequences to remove PCR and sequencing errors. Alignment of CDR3 sequences to IMGT reference sequences was used to assign V, D and J gene segments. For a sequence to be retained, at least a six-nucleotide match to both a V gene segment and a J gene segment was required. Rearrangements were called productive when the CDR3 lacked stop codons and stayed in frame with V and J; all others were non-productive. Following IMGT convention, CDR3 was defined as the stretch from the second conserved V-encoded cysteine up to the conserved J-encoded phenylalanine. In an earlier analysis of 587 of the donors, sequences lacking an unambiguous match to a single V gene segment were excluded. An earlier analysis of 587 of the donors called V segments functional above 56.7% productive rearrangements and segregating when the between-donor standard deviation exceeded 5%. To diagnose cytomegalovirus status from the catalog of TCR beta chain sequences, a statistical classification framework was built. A later analysis assigned V and J genes by comparing TCR nucleotide sequences with IMGT/GENE-DB human TR gene sequences. Using the TCRdist pipeline, a later analysis assigned CDR3 sequences along with most-parsimonious VDJ recombination scenarios. In a later analysis, each TCR beta chain was defined by its CDR3 amino acid sequence together with its V-gene family, and reads lacking a unique V-gene family were excluded. In a later analysis, approximately 640 highly shared, low-generation-probability nucleotide sequences were removed to address suspected cross-contamination and a sequencing artifact. A later analysis calculated a clonal expansion index for each public chain from normalized within-repertoire ranks of inferred template counts. In a later analysis, generation probabilities were computed with a VDJ recombination model fitted to out-of-frame rearrangements, and the resulting probabilities were checked against IGoR. In a later analysis, TCR-TCR, TCR-HLA and TCR-CMV co-occurrence was scored with hypergeometric tests, and a repertoire-size bias correction was applied to TCR pairs. False discovery rates were estimated in a later analysis by permuting HLA or CMV assignments 20 times. In a later analysis, co-occurring TCRs were grouped with DBSCAN, and TCRdist sequence similarity was added when clustering was performed within HLA-allele-positive subsets. Repertoires with fewer than 30,000 or more than 120,000 public chains, plus five repertoires with anomalous nucleotide sharing, were excluded from co-occurrence clustering. TCRdb re-hosts the immuneACCESS table, in-frame sequences only. Its copies lack some clones; in the studies checked, an unresolved V gene accounts for under half of them, and the cause for the rest is not known. V and J calls and clone size follow that table, whereas D and trimming were derived from the DNA. Counted in this sample were approximately 59,000 clones; around 68% of them appeared once. Roughly 17% of the sample goes to the ten largest clones.

This clone was seen a single time. This receptor's antigen is unknown. Per-base qualities were not stored, and no clone one base away is much larger. The cohort consisted of 600 to 750 healthy bone marrow donors. At the time of sampling, all cohort members were nominally healthy, though unrecorded immune exposures were likely present. The donor was CMV seropositive and was included in the group of some 290 seropositive cohort members. A peripheral blood sample was provided by each donor, and peripheral blood mononuclear cells were used for TCR beta sequencing. Genomic DNA extraction from the blood cell samples was performed with the Qiagen DNeasy Blood Extraction Kit. The junction shows trimming of 0 bases on V and 2 bases on J, and the gene matches do not reach 5 bases of it. The CDR3, from cysteine to phenylalanine, totals 16 residues. Only the CDR3 DNA stays, 48 bases, in frame from base 1. Taken from the germline V gene, the CDR1 and CDR2 loops are SGHRS and YFSETQ.

The sequencing input was PBMCs. This sequence was found in a man aged 35-49 years in good health and CMV-seropositive. Here the chain combines TRBV5-1 and TRBJ1-1; a stretch of 9 junction bases matches TRBD1. The DNA sequence follows: TGCGCCAGCAGCTTGGAATCGACAGGGGGAAACACTGAAGCTTTCTTT. Translated, this gives CASSLESTGGNTEAFF.